This TCR beta chain was identified during a study of OX40 agonist ivuxolimab in advanced cancers. Looking at the study overall: Ivuxolimab, an agonistic anti-OX40 (CD134) antibody, was given to patients.

At cycle 4 day 1, cycle 7 day 1, and baseline, blood was sampled. CDR1 and CDR2 (germline): MDHEN, SYDVKM. V shed 8 bases and J shed 4 bases, with 9 bases lying between them. This CDR3 has 12 residues. The assay was immunoSEQ multiplex PCR, and TCRdb's table has in-frame clones only and misses some. Of some 67,000 clones detected, 70% to 90% appear once; the ten largest clones hold approximately 0.27%. The sequence derives from an adult with an advanced solid tumor such as melanoma, head and neck, liver or kidney cancer. The chain joins TRBV28 to TRBJ1-3; D is unclear. The sequenced sample was CD4+ or CD8+ T cells sorted from blood, obtained in a trial of the OX40 agonist ivuxolimab. Here the CDR3 reads CASGVSGNTIYF. CDR3 sequence (DNA): TGTGCCAGCGGGGTATCAGGAAACACCATATATTTT.